These 23 T cell receptor beta chains originate from one sample sequenced in a study of blood T cell repertoires in COVID-19. Only in-frame clones appear in the TCRdb table, and some are missing; sequencing was by immunoSEQ multiplex PCR. The sample consists of about 260,000 clones, around nine tenths of them appearing once. Sequencing used peripheral blood. The receptors here all came from a man aged 25-45 years with active or convalescent COVID-19.

The chain is built from TRBV19 and TRBJ2-3; 8 nucleotides agree with TRBD2. The V and J ends lost 4 bases and 3 bases, in that order; junction bases with no gene match: 12. The CDR3 is made up of 17 amino acids. Germline CDR1 LNHDA, CDR2 SQIVND (reference sequence). The DNA for the CDR3 is TGTGCCAGTAGTAAACCCCGGGCCACGGGAGGGACAGATACGCAGTATTTT. Amino acids: CASSKPRATGGTDTQYF.

The chain carries TRBV30 and TRBJ1-1; the match to TRBD1 covers 7 bases. V lost 4 bases, J lost 1 base, and 6 bases stayed unmatched. CDR1 GTSNPN and CDR2 SVGIG come from the germline V gene (reference sequence). The CDR3 runs to 14 residues. The CDR3 nucleotides are TGTGCCTGGAAAACGGGACAGACGAACACTGAAGCTTTCTTT. Amino acid sequence: CAWKTGQTNTEAFF.

The chain combines TRBV5-1 with TRBJ1-1; D unresolved. The CDR3 length is 13 residues. Between the trimmed V and J ends, which lost 1 base and 4 bases, there was a span of 8 bases. Germline V gene sequence: CDR1 SGHRS, CDR2 YFSETQ. The CDR3 sequence is CASSLREGTEAFF. DNA for the CDR3: TGCGCCAGCAGCTTGAGGGAGGGCACTGAAGCTTTCTTT. Variable domain in full (rest from reference TRBV5-1 and TRBJ1-1): KAGVTQTPRYLIKTRGQQVTLSCSPISGHRSVSWYQQTPGQGLQFLFEYFSETQRNKGNFPGRFSGRQFSNSRSEMNVSTLELGDSALYLCASSLREGTEAFFGQGTRLTVV.

The rearrangement links TRBV18 to TRBJ2-5; D gene unclear. This CDR3 has 14 residues. Germline CDR1 reads KGHSH; CDR2 reads LQKENI. Trimming cost V 0 bases and J 1 base, with 6 bases left between them. CDR3 protein: CASSPPYSQETQYF. CDR3 in DNA: TGTGCCAGCTCACCACCTTACAGCCAAGAGACCCAGTACTTC.

The rearrangement uses TRBV3-1 (or the pseudogene TRBV3-2) and TRBJ2-1; 10 nucleotides match TRBD2. The V segment lost 3 bases and the J segment 3 bases; nucleotides outside the gene matches: 2. The germline V gene encodes CDR1 LGHDT and CDR2 YNNKEL (reference sequence). This CDR3 spans 15 amino acids. The CDR3 is CASSHVAGGYNEQFF. In DNA, the CDR3 is TGTGCCAGCAGCCACGTAGCGGGGGGCTACAATGAGCAGTTCTTC.

The V and J genes are TRBV19 and TRBJ2-5; the D gene is possibly TRBD2 (5 bases). Germline CDR1 and CDR2: LNHDA and SQIVND (reference sequence). This CDR3 region has 15 residues. Trimming removed 2 bases at V and 5 bases at J, with 15 bases between. CDR3 bases: TGTGCCAGTAGTATAAGCGGTCAGAAATCCGAGACCCAGTACTTC. Translating gives CASSISGQKSETQYF.

The chain is built from TRBV5-1 and TRBJ1-1; possibly TRBD1 for D (6 bases). Germline CDR1 reads SGHRS; CDR2 reads YFSETQ. The CDR3 has 14 amino acids. The V and J ends lost 5 bases and 4 bases respectively, with 15 bases between them. The CDR3 loop reads CASSFPGEGTEAFF. The CDR3 DNA reads as TGCGCCAGCAGTTTTCCAGGGGAGGGCACTGAAGCTTTCTTT.

The rearrangement uses TRBV7-6 and TRBJ1-2; 9 nucleotides line up with TRBD1. V trimming: 3 bases; J trimming: 8 bases; junction bases outside the gene matches: 10. The CDR3 runs to 15 residues. Germline CDR1 SGHVS, CDR2 FNYEAQ. The CDR3 protein is CASSLKQGALYGYTF. CDR3 bases: TGTGCCAGCAGCTTGAAACAGGGGGCGCTGTACGGCTACACCTTC. Supplemented by reference TRBV7-6 and TRBJ1-2, the full variable domain reads GAGVSQSPRYKVTKRGQDVALRCDPISGHVSLYWYRQALGQGPEFLTYFNYEAQQDKSGLPNDRFSAERPEGSISTLTIQRTEQRDSAMYRCASSLKQGALYGYTFGSGTRLTVV.

The chain uses TRBV3-1 (or the pseudogene TRBV3-2) and TRBJ2-2; 7 bases fit TRBD2. J was trimmed by 7 bases and V by 4 bases; bases with no gene match: 3. Germline V gene data show CDR1 as LGHDT and CDR2 as YNNKEL (reference sequence). This CDR3 is built from 13 residues. The CDR3 is CASSLWEGGELFF. The DNA for the CDR3 is TGTGCCAGCAGCCTCTGGGAGGGCGGGGAGCTGTTTTTT.

Here the CDR3 DNA reads TGCGCCAGCAGCTTGGAACACCCTAATGAAAAACTGTTTTTT. Its protein product is CASSLEHPNEKLFF. The chain combines TRBV5-1 with TRBJ1-4; no clear D. Germline loops: CDR1 SGHRS, CDR2 YFSETQ. The V and J ends lost 0 bases and 3 bases respectively, with 6 bases between them. The CDR3 is made up of 14 amino acids.

This clone turned up a few times. The chain employs TRBV29-1 and TRBJ2-7, with 7 bases that match TRBD1. With V trimmed by 6 bases and J by 3 bases, 5 bases remained unmatched. The length of the CDR3 is 12 residues. Germline assignment: CDR1 SQVTM and CDR2 ANQGSEA. The CDR3 region has the DNA TGCAGCGTCCTCCGGGACAGCTACGAGCAGTACTTC. Translation gives CSVLRDSYEQYF.

A few counts support this clone. The J gene is TRBJ2-5, the V gene TRBV6-4, with 11 nucleotides matching TRBD2. V gave up 8 bases and J gave up 5 bases; unmatched junction bases: 19. This CDR3 is built from 18 residues. Germline V gene lookup returns CDR1 MRHNA and CDR2 SNTAGT. The CDR3 bases are TGTGCCAGCCCCGACCCCTCCGCCGGACTAGCGGGCCAGGAGACCCAGTACTTC. Translated, it gives CASPDPSAGLAGQETQYF.

The chain recombines TRBV9 with TRBJ2-2; the D gene is possibly TRBD1 (6 bases). Germline V gives CDR1 SGDLS, CDR2 YYNGEE. Trimming took 0 bases from V and 4 from J, leaving 13 bases between them. This CDR3 contains 16 residues. In DNA, the CDR3 is TGTGCCAGCAGCGTAGTAAGCAGGGGAAGCACCGGGGAGCTGTTTTTT. Its translation: CASSVVSRGSTGELFF.

Only one count was recorded for this clone. This rearrangement joins TRBV15 to TRBJ1-4; weak D call: TRBD1 (5 bases). Between the trimmed V and J ends, which lost 2 bases and 8 bases, there was a span of 15 bases. Germline CDR1 is LNHNV and CDR2 is YYDKDF (reference sequence). This CDR3 has 15 amino acids. The DNA for the CDR3 is TGTGCCACCAGCAGACAACAGGCTAATGGCGAAAAACTGTTTTTT. Protein: CATSRQQANGEKLFF.

J is TRBJ1-6 and V is TRBV18; D may be TRBD1 (5 bases). The V and J ends lost 4 bases and 7 bases respectively, with 8 bases between them. The CDR3 runs to 13 residues. CDR1 is KGHSH, CDR2 LQKENI, per germline. The CDR3, as DNA: TGTGCCAGCTCACGCGACAGCAATTCACCCCTCCACTTT. Translating gives CASSRDSNSPLHF.

This chain uses TRBV27 with TRBJ1-1; 11 positions match TRBD1. Germline loops: CDR1 MNHEY, CDR2 SMNVEV (reference sequence). This CDR3 comprises 18 residues. The V and J ends lost 3 bases and 5 bases, in that order; junction bases with no gene match: 14. In DNA form, the CDR3 reads TGTGCCAGCAGTTTGTCCAGCCCCGGGACAGGGGGAGGTACTGAAGCTTTCTTT. It translates to CASSLSSPGTGGGTEAFF.

The gene calls are TRBV9 and TRBJ1-4; 8 positions agree with TRBD1. The length of the CDR3 is 16 residues. Germline V gene lookup returns CDR1 SGDLS and CDR2 YYNGEE. Germline trimming cut 5 bases from V and 0 bases from J; bases unmatched to any gene: 6. The CDR3 nucleotides are TGTGCCAGCAGTAGGATACAGGGGGCAACTAATGAAAAACTGTTTTTT. Its translation: CASSRIQGATNEKLFF.

V is TRBV7-9 and J is TRBJ1-3; D gene uncertain. The CDR3 sequence is 15 residues long. In germline, CDR1 is SEHNR, CDR2 FQNEAQ (reference sequence). V lost 4 bases and J lost 1, with 11 bases in between. The CDR3 DNA sequence: TGTGCCAGCAGCTACCACGGGGTATCTGGAAACACCATATATTTT. Translated: CASSYHGVSGNTIYF.

This sequence joins TRBV5-1 and TRBJ2-7; 9 nucleotides agree with TRBD1. The CDR3 length is 15 residues. Germline trimming cut 4 bases from V and 3 bases from J; bases unmatched to any gene: 8. CDR1 and CDR2 from the germline V gene are SGHRS and YFSETQ. This CDR3 is CASSPGTGQGYEQYF. The CDR3 DNA follows: TGCGCCAGCAGCCCAGGGACAGGGCAGGGCTACGAGCAGTACTTC.

The chain combines TRBV11-2 with TRBJ1-2; D remains ambiguous. The CDR3 extends over 13 amino acids. Per germline, CDR1 SGHAT and CDR2 FQNNGV. V dropped 2 bases and J dropped 8 bases, with 12 bases sitting between them. CDR3 loop: CASSLIRYRGYTF. The CDR3 DNA is TGTGCCAGCAGCTTAATCCGTTATCGGGGCTACACCTTC.

The rearrangement joins TRBV10-2 to TRBJ2-7; 7 positions agree with TRBD1. With 6 bases clipped from V and 1 base from J, the junction kept 3 bases outside the gene matches. CDR1 is WSHSY and CDR2 is SAAADI in the germline V gene. The CDR3 loop spans 13 amino acids. CDR3 in DNA: TGCGCCAGCAGCTGGACAGGTTCCTACGAGCAGTACTTC. Protein: CASSWTGSYEQYF.

The gene calls are TRBV29-1 and TRBJ1-4; 8 bases are shared with TRBD1. The CDR3 extends over 15 amino acids. Trimming at V came to 7 bases and at J to 7 bases, leaving 14 bases not matched to a gene. Germline V CDR1 and CDR2: SQVTM, ANQGSEA. The CDR3 DNA reads TGCAGCGCCGCCCTGACAGGGGTGAACGGTGAAAAACTGTTTTTT. Encoded protein: CSAALTGVNGEKLFF.

J is TRBJ2-1 and V is TRBV13; 12 positions agree with TRBD2. The CDR3 extends over 16 amino acids. The trim removed 5 bases at V and 7 bases at J, leaving 9 bases unmatched. Looked up from germline, CDR1 is PRHDT and CDR2 is FYEKMQ (reference sequence). CDR3 sequence: CASSQRLAGDENEQFF. For the CDR3, the DNA is TGTGCCAGCAGCCAAAGACTAGCGGGGGATGAGAATGAGCAGTTCTTC.